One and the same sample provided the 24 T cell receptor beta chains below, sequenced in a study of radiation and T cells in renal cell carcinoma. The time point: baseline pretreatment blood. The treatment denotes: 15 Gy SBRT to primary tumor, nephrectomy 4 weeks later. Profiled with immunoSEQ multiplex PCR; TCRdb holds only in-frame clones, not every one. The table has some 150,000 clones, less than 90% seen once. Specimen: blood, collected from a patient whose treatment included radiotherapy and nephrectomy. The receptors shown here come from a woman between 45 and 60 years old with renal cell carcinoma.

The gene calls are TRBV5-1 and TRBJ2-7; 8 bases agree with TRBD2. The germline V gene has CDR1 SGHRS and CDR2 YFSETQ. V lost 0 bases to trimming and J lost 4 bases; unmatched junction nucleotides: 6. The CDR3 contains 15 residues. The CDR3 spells CASSLGASGLYEQYF. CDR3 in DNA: TGCGCCAGCAGCTTGGGGGCTAGCGGGTTATACGAGCAGTACTTC.

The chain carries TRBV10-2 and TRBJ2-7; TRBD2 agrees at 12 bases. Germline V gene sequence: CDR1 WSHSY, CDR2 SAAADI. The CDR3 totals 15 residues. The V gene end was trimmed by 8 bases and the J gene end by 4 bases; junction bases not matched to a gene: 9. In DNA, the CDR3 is TGCGCCAGCTTGGGACAGACTAGCGGGGGATACGAGCAGTACTTC. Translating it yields CASLGQTSGGYEQYF.

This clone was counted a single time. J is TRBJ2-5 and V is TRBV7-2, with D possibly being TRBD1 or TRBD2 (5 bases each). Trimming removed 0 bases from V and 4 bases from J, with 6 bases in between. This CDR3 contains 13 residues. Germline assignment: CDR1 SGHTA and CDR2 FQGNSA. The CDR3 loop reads CASSLAGVETQYF. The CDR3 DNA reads TGTGCCAGCAGCTTAGCGGGGGTAGAGACCCAGTACTTC.

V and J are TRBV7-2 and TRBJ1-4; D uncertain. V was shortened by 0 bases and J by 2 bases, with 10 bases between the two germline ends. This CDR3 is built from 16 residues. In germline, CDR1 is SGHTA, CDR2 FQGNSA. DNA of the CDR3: TGTGCCAGCAGCTTAGCGCCAACAACTACTAATGAAAAACTGTTTTTT. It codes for CASSLAPTTTNEKLFF.

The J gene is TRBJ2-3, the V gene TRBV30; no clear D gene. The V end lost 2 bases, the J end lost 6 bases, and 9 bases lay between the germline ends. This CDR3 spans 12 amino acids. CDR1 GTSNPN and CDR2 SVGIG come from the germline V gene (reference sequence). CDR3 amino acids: CAWSPRLDTQYF. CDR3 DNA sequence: TGTGCCTGGAGTCCCCGACTGGATACGCAGTATTTT.

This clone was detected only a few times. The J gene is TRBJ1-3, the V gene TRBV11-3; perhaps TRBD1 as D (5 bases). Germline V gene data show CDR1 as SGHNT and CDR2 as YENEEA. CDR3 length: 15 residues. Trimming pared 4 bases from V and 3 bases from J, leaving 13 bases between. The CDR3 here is CASSSGFGGGNTIYF. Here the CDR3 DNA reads TGTGCCAGCAGCTCAGGGTTTGGTGGTGGAAACACCATATATTTT. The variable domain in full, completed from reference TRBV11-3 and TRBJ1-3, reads EAGVVQSPRYKIIEKKQPVAFWCNPISGHNTLYWYLQNLGQGPELLIRYENEEAVDDSQLPKDRFSAERLKGVDSTLKIQPAELGDSAVYLCASSSGFGGGNTIYFGEGSWLTVV.

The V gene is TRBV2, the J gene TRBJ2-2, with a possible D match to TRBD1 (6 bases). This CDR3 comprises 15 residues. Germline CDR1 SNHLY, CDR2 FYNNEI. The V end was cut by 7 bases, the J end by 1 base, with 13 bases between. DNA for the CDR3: TGTGCCAGCACCCCCTGGACAGTGAACACCGGGGAGCTGTTTTTT. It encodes CASTPWTVNTGELFF.

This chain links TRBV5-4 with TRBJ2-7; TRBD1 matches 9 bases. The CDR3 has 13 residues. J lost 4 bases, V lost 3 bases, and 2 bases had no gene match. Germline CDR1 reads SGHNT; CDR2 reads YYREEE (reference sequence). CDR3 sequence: CASSSGTGYEQYF. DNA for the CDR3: TGTGCCAGCAGCTCAGGGACAGGGTACGAGCAGTACTTC.

The DNA for the CDR3 is TGTGCCAGCAGTTACTCTGGGACGGACTACGAGCAGTACTTC. Translation gives CASSYSGTDYEQYF. This chain joins TRBV6-5 and TRBJ2-7; either TRBD1 or TRBD2 may fit D (5 bases each). The CDR3 covers 14 residues. Trimming removed 0 bases from V and 3 bases from J, with 9 bases in between. Per germline, CDR1 MNHEY and CDR2 SVGAGI.

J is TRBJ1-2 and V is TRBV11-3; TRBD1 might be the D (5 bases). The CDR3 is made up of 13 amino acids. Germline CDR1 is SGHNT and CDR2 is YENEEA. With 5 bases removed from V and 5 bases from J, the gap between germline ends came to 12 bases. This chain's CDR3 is CASSRSGGYGYTF. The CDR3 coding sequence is TGTGCCAGCAGCAGAAGTGGGGGGTATGGCTACACCTTC.

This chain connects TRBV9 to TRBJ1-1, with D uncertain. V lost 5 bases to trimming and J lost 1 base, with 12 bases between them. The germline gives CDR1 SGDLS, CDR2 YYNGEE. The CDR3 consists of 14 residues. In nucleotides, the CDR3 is TGTGCCAGCAGGCTCGGAGAGCAGAACACTGAAGCTTTCTTT. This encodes CASRLGEQNTEAFF.

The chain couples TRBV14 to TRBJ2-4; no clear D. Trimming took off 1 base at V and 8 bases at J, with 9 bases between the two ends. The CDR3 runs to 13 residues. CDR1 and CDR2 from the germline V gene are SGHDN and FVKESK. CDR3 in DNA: TGTGCCAGCAGCCAAGCCCTAGAGGACATTCAGTACTTC. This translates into CASSQALEDIQYF.

The CDR3: CASSPGPSIGEQYF. The CDR3 DNA follows: TGCGCCAGCAGCCCGGGACCATCCATCGGCGAGCAGTACTTC. The chain uses TRBV5-1 and TRBJ2-7; D is tentatively TRBD1 or TRBD2 (5 bases each). This CDR3 spans 14 amino acids. In germline, CDR1 is SGHRS, CDR2 YFSETQ. V was shortened by 4 bases and J by 6 bases, with 17 bases between the two germline ends.

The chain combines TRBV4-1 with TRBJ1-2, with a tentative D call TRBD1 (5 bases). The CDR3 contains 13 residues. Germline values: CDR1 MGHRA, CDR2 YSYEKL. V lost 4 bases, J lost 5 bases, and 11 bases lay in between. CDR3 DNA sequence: TGCGCCAGCAGCCCTCGGGACGGTTATGGCTACACCTTC. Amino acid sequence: CASSPRDGYGYTF.

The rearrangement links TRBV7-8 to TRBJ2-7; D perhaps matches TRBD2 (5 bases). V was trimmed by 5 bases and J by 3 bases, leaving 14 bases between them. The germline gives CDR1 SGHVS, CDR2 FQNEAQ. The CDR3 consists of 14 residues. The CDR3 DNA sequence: TGTGCCAGCAGCCCAGGACTCATAATCTACGAGCAGTACTTC. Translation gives CASSPGLIIYEQYF.

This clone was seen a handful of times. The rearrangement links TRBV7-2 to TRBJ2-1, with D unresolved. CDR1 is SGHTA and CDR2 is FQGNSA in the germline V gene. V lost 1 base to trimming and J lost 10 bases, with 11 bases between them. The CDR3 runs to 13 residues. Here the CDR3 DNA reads TGTGCCAGCAGCTTAGTCGCCAGCCCAGAGCAGTTCTTC. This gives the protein CASSLVASPEQFF.

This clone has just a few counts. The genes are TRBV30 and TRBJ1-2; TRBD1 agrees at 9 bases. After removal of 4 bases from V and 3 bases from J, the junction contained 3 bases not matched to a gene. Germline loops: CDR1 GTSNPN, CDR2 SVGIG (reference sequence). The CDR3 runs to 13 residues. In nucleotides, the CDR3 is TGTGCCTGGACGGACAGGGGCGACTATGGCTACACCTTC. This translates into CAWTDRGDYGYTF.

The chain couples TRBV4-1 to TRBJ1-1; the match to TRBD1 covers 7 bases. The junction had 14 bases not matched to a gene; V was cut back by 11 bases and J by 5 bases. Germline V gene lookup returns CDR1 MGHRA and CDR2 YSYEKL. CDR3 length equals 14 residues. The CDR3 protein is CASHKGQGETEAFF. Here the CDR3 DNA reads TGCGCCTCACACAAGGGGCAGGGGGAGACTGAAGCTTTCTTT.

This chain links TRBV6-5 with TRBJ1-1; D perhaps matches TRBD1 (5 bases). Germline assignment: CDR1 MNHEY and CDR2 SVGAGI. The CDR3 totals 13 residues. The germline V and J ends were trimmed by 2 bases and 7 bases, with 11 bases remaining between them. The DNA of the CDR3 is TGTGCCAGCAGTTACAGCGGGGCGGGTGAAGCTTTCTTT. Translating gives CASSYSGAGEAFF.

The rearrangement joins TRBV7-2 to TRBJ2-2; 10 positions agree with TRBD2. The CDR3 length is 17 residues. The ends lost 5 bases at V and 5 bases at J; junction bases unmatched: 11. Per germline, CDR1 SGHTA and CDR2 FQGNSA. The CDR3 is CASSQRGSGRVTGELFF. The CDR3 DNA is TGTGCCAGCAGCCAAAGGGGAAGCGGGAGGGTTACCGGGGAGCTGTTTTTT.

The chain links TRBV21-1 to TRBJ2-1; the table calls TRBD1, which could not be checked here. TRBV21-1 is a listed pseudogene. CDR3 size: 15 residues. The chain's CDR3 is CASTERILDRGQGFF. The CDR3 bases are TGTGCCAGCACCGAAAGAATCTTGGACAGGGGACAAGGGTTCTTC.

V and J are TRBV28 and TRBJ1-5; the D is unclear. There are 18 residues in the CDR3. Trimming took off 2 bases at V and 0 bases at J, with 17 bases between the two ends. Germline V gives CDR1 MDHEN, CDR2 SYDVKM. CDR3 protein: CASSLDFRAFGSNQPQHF. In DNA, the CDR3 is TGTGCCAGCAGTTTAGATTTTCGGGCCTTTGGTAGCAATCAGCCCCAGCATTTT.

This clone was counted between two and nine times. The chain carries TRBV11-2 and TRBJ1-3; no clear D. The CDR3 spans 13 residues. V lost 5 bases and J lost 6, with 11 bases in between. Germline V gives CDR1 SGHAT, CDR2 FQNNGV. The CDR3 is CASSPQVVNTIYF. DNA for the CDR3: TGTGCCAGCAGCCCCCAAGTTGTAAACACCATATATTTT.

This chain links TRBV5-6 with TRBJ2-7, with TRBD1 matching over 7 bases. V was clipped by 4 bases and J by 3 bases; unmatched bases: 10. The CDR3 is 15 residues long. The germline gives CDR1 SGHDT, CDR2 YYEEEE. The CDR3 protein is CASSQGTASIYEQYF. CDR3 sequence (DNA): TGTGCCAGCAGCCAAGGGACAGCCTCGATCTACGAGCAGTACTTC.